The clone carrying this T cell receptor beta chain was found a few times. Its antigen is unknown. This CDR3 has 16 amino acids. V dropped 3 bases and J dropped 2 bases, with 16 bases sitting between them. CDR1 is SGHRS and CDR2 is YFSETQ in the germline V gene. This sample's TCRbeta library carried unique molecular identifier barcodes. TCRdb passed the PCR reads through MiXCR, listing each CDR3 protein once. The table includes about 590,000 distinct CDR3 sequences, under 15% detected once. This sample is part of a study of T-cell reconstitution after alpha-beta-depleted transplantation in children. Study observations and caveats: Reports say that about two months after transplant, the alpha-beta T cells came out of several hundred graft clones that had expanded. Among T cells one year after transplant, newly produced cells accounted for most counts and diversity.

The sequence derives from a male patient younger than 18 who had a stem cell transplant for acute myeloid leukemia, so the T cells may come from the graft donor. The rearrangement joins TRBV5-1 to TRBJ2-3; tentatively, D is TRBD2 (6 bases). This specimen was PBMCs, mostly from graft donor cells, taken 360 days after TCRalphabeta/CD19-depleted stem cell transplant. CDR3 residues: CASSSRWWEVTDTQYF. In DNA, the CDR3 is TGCGCCAGCAGCTCCCGCTGGTGGGAGGTCACAGATACGCAGTATTTT.